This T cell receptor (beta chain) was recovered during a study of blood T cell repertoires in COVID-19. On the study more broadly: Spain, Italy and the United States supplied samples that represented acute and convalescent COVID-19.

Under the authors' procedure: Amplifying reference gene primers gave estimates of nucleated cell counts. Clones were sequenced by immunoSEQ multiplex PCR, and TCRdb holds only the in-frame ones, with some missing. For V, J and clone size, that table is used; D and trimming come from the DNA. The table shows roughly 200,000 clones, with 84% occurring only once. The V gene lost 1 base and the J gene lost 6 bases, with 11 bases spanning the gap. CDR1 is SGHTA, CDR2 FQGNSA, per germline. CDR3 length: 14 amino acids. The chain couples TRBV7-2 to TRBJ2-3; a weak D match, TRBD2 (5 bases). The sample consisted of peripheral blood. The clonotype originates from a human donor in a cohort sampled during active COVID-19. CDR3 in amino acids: CASSLGFGVDTQYF. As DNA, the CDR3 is TGTGCCAGCAGCTTAGGTTTCGGGGTGGATACGCAGTATTTT.